A selection of T cell receptor beta chains follows, all from one sample in a study of human T cells and chemical hapten exposure. In TCRdb, the RACE reads were re-called with MiXCR into one record per CDR3 protein. This table holds some 350,000 distinct CDR3 sequences, about 6% found once. This sample comprised whole blood, obtained in connection with sensitization to the hapten diphenylcyclopropenone (DPC). The receptors shown here come from a young woman with alopecia areata. Some clones in this sample may be carry-over from other donors' samples. The CDR3 runs from the conserved cysteine through the conserved F or W. Each record gives: clone size, CDR3 length, J gene, V gene, D gene, CDR3 DNA, CDR3 protein. D genes are given only for firm matches. Rows may omit the clone size; those that give it use once, few, many or a size class.

clone size: -
CDR3 length: 12
J gene: TRBJ1-2
V gene: TRBV6-5
D gene: -
CDR3 DNA: TGTGCCAGCAGGGAACAGGACTATGGCTACACCTTC
CDR3 protein: CASREQDYGYTF

clone size: many
CDR3 length: 15
J gene: TRBJ1-3
V gene: TRBV7-2
D gene: TRBD1
CDR3 DNA: TGTGCCAGCAGCTCACACAGGGGGCCTGGAAACACCATATATTTT
CDR3 protein: CASSSHRGPGNTIYF

clone size: -
CDR3 length: 14
J gene: TRBJ2-5
V gene: TRBV7-9
D gene: TRBD1
CDR3 DNA: TGTGCCAGCAGCACGACAGGGGGCGAGGAGACCCAGTACTTC
CDR3 protein: CASSTTGGEETQYF

clone size: few
CDR3 length: 11
J gene: TRBJ1-1
V gene: TRBV9
D gene: -
CDR3 DNA: TGTGCCAGCAGCGCCGCCACAGAAGCTTTCTTT
CDR3 protein: CASSAATEAFF

clone size: few
CDR3 length: 13
J gene: TRBJ2-3
V gene: TRBV11-3
D gene: -
CDR3 DNA: TGTGCCAGCAGCTTCACTTCACGGGATACGCAGTATTTT
CDR3 protein: CASSFTSRDTQYF

clone size: many
CDR3 length: 14
J gene: TRBJ1-4
V gene: TRBV4-2
D gene: -
CDR3 DNA: TGTGCCAGCAGCCAAGTGGGGTTTAATGAAAAACTGTTTTTT
CDR3 protein: CASSQVGFNEKLFF

clone size: few
CDR3 length: 14
J gene: TRBJ2-7
V gene: TRBV16
D gene: -
CDR3 DNA: TGTGCCAGCAGCCTCTCAGGGGACTCGGGAGAGCAGTACTTC
CDR3 protein: CASSLSGDSGEQYF

clone size: many
CDR3 length: 18
J gene: TRBJ1-5
V gene: TRBV28
D gene: TRBD1
CDR3 DNA: TGTGCCAGCAGTTTAAACAGGGGGCTCGGGATACGCAATCAGCCCCAGCATTTT
CDR3 protein: CASSLNRGLGIRNQPQHF

clone size: many
CDR3 length: 12
J gene: TRBJ1-4
V gene: TRBV6-6
D gene: -
CDR3 DNA: TGTGCCAGCACCAGACAGGAAGGGAAACTGTTTTTT
CDR3 protein: CASTRQEGKLFF

clone size: -
CDR3 length: 13
J gene: TRBJ1-1
V gene: TRBV6-2/TRBV6-3
D gene: -
CDR3 DNA: TGTGCCAGCAGAAGGGGTCGGAACACTGAAGCTTTCTTT
CDR3 protein: CASRRGRNTEAFF

clone size: many
CDR3 length: 12
J gene: TRBJ1-4
V gene: TRBV7-6
D gene: TRBD1
CDR3 DNA: TGTGCCAGCAGCTCCGGACAGGGGGCAAGTTTTTTT
CDR3 protein: CASSSGQGASFF

clone size: many
CDR3 length: 14
J gene: TRBJ2-5
V gene: TRBV7-8
D gene: -
CDR3 DNA: TGTGCCAGCAGCTTAGGGTCAGTCCAAGAGACCCAGTACTTC
CDR3 protein: CASSLGSVQETQYF

clone size: -
CDR3 length: 15
J gene: TRBJ2-3
V gene: TRBV5-6
D gene: -
CDR3 DNA: TGTGCCAGCAGCCCTAGAGGCGGGGCGGTAAATACGCAGTATTTT
CDR3 protein: CASSPRGGAVNTQYF

clone size: -
CDR3 length: 12
J gene: TRBJ1-1
V gene: TRBV6-1
D gene: -
CDR3 DNA: TGTGCCAACAAGGCCATGAACACTGAAGCTTTCTTT
CDR3 protein: CANKAMNTEAFF

clone size: few
CDR3 length: 15
J gene: TRBJ2-5
V gene: TRBV11-3
D gene: TRBD2
CDR3 DNA: TGTGCCAGCAGCAAAGGGACTAGCGGACAAGAGACCCAGTACTTC
CDR3 protein: CASSKGTSGQETQYF

clone size: -
CDR3 length: 14
J gene: TRBJ2-1
V gene: TRBV7-6
D gene: -
CDR3 DNA: TGTGCCAGCAGCGCCCCCGTTAGGGGCTGGGAGCAGTTCTTC
CDR3 protein: CASSAPVRGWEQFF

clone size: few
CDR3 length: 15
J gene: TRBJ1-1
V gene: TRBV20-1
D gene: -
CDR3 DNA: TGCAGTGCGACATTGGGGGGGCGCGGATCCGCTGAAGCTTTCTTT
CDR3 protein: CSATLGGRGSAEAFF

clone size: few
CDR3 length: 17
J gene: TRBJ1-1
V gene: TRBV6-2/TRBV6-3
D gene: -
CDR3 DNA: TGTGCCAGCATTCACCGGGCAGGTAATGTCATGAACACTGAAGCTTTCTTT
CDR3 protein: CASIHRAGNVMNTEAFF

clone size: many
CDR3 length: 16
J gene: TRBJ2-3
V gene: TRBV7-8
D gene: -
CDR3 DNA: TGTGCCAGCAGCTTTTCTCGGGACCCCCGAAGCAAAACGCAGTATTTT
CDR3 protein: CASSFSRDPRSKTQYF

clone size: many
CDR3 length: 15
J gene: TRBJ1-2
V gene: TRBV4-3
D gene: -
CDR3 DNA: TGCGCCAGCAGCCAAGAGGGTACAGGCCACTATGGCTACACCTTC
CDR3 protein: CASSQEGTGHYGYTF

clone size: -
CDR3 length: 16
J gene: TRBJ2-5
V gene: TRBV7-3
D gene: TRBD2
CDR3 DNA: TGTGCCAGCAGCTTAAATGGACTAGCGGGGGAAGAGACCCAGTACTTC
CDR3 protein: CASSLNGLAGEETQYF

clone size: many
CDR3 length: 16
J gene: TRBJ1-5
V gene: TRBV4-3
D gene: TRBD1
CDR3 DNA: TGCGCCAGCAGCCTACAGATCGGGACAGGTGATCAGCCCCAGCATTTT
CDR3 protein: CASSLQIGTGDQPQHF

clone size: -
CDR3 length: 13
J gene: TRBJ2-3
V gene: TRBV12-3/TRBV12-4
D gene: -
CDR3 DNA: TGTGCCAGCAGTTTAATATTAAGAGATACGCAGTATTTT
CDR3 protein: CASSLILRDTQYF

clone size: -
CDR3 length: 15
J gene: TRBJ1-2
V gene: TRBV27
D gene: -
CDR3 DNA: TGTGCCAGCAGTTTACAGAGGGACGGGGTCTATGGCTACACCTTC
CDR3 protein: CASSLQRDGVYGYTF

clone size: many
CDR3 length: 15
J gene: TRBJ1-4
V gene: TRBV7-2
D gene: -
CDR3 DNA: TGTGCCAGCAGCTTACAGGGGCAGCTCGGCGAAAAACTGTTTTTT
CDR3 protein: CASSLQGQLGEKLFF

clone size: few
CDR3 length: 15
J gene: TRBJ2-2
V gene: TRBV7-3
D gene: -
CDR3 DNA: TGTGCCAGCAGCCCACGATTAGGGAACACCGGGGAGCTGTTTTTT
CDR3 protein: CASSPRLGNTGELFF

clone size: many
CDR3 length: 15
J gene: TRBJ2-1
V gene: TRBV29-1
D gene: TRBD2
CDR3 DNA: TGCAGCGTTGCCCGAGTAGCGGGGGGAAACAATGAGCAGTTCTTC
CDR3 protein: CSVARVAGGNNEQFF

clone size: few
CDR3 length: 13
J gene: TRBJ1-1
V gene: TRBV20-1
D gene: -
CDR3 DNA: TGCAGTGCTAGCATTCAGGTGAACACTGAAGCTTTCTTT
CDR3 protein: CSASIQVNTEAFF

clone size: few
CDR3 length: 15
J gene: TRBJ2-7
V gene: TRBV2
D gene: TRBD2
CDR3 DNA: TGTGCCAGCACTCGATCTAGCGGGGCGGTGAACGAGCAGTACTTC
CDR3 protein: CASTRSSGAVNEQYF

clone size: many
CDR3 length: 13
J gene: TRBJ1-1
V gene: TRBV6-1
D gene: -
CDR3 DNA: TGTGCCAGCAGTGAACTAATAGGGACTGAAGCTTTCTTT
CDR3 protein: CASSELIGTEAFF

clone size: many
CDR3 length: 13
J gene: TRBJ1-2
V gene: TRBV2
D gene: -
CDR3 DNA: TGTGCCAGCAGTCCCGGGACAAGCTATGGCTACACCTTC
CDR3 protein: CASSPGTSYGYTF

clone size: many
CDR3 length: 15
J gene: TRBJ2-4
V gene: TRBV5-5
D gene: -
CDR3 DNA: TGTGCCAGCAGCGTGCTGCAAAGCCTTAGAAACATTCAGTACTTC
CDR3 protein: CASSVLQSLRNIQYF

clone size: many
CDR3 length: 16
J gene: TRBJ1-1
V gene: TRBV6-2/TRBV6-3
D gene: -
CDR3 DNA: TGTGCCAGCAGTCGGCGACAGGCCACCATGAACACTGAAGCTTTCTTT
CDR3 protein: CASSRRQATMNTEAFF

clone size: many
CDR3 length: 11
J gene: TRBJ1-3
V gene: TRBV29-1
D gene: TRBD1
CDR3 DNA: TGCAGCGTGATTGACCGGACAGGGATGGTTTTT
CDR3 protein: CSVIDRTGMVF

clone size: -
CDR3 length: 14
J gene: TRBJ2-1
V gene: TRBV4-3
D gene: -
CDR3 DNA: TGCGCCAGCAGCCAAGAAAGGTCCTACAATGAGCAGTTCTTC
CDR3 protein: CASSQERSYNEQFF

clone size: -
CDR3 length: 14
J gene: TRBJ2-3
V gene: TRBV20-1
D gene: -
CDR3 DNA: TGCAGTGCTAGGGGGGACACCAGCACAGATACGCAGTATTTT
CDR3 protein: CSARGDTSTDTQYF

clone size: few
CDR3 length: 16
J gene: TRBJ2-2
V gene: TRBV27
D gene: -
CDR3 DNA: TGTGCCAGCATGTCGGAAGCCTTTCGAAACACCGGGGAGCTGTTTTTT
CDR3 protein: CASMSEAFRNTGELFF

clone size: many
CDR3 length: 13
J gene: TRBJ1-1
V gene: TRBV11-2
D gene: -
CDR3 DNA: TGTGCCAGCAGCCGACTAAGTAGACCTGAAGCTTTCTTT
CDR3 protein: CASSRLSRPEAFF

clone size: few
CDR3 length: 14
J gene: TRBJ2-7
V gene: TRBV28
D gene: -
CDR3 DNA: TGTGCCAGCAGTTTGAGTAATATCGCCTACGAGCAGTACTTC
CDR3 protein: CASSLSNIAYEQYF

clone size: many
CDR3 length: 15
J gene: TRBJ1-4
V gene: TRBV7-2
D gene: -
CDR3 DNA: TGTGCCAGCAGCTTTATGGGGGGCCCGGGCGAAAAACTGTTTTTT
CDR3 protein: CASSFMGGPGEKLFF

clone size: -
CDR3 length: 14
J gene: TRBJ2-7
V gene: TRBV12-3/TRBV12-4
D gene: -
CDR3 DNA: TGTGCCAGCACCCGGTGGGGCCTCTCCTACGAGCAGTACTTC
CDR3 protein: CASTRWGLSYEQYF

clone size: few
CDR3 length: 15
J gene: TRBJ2-5
V gene: TRBV9
D gene: -
CDR3 DNA: TGTGCCAGCAGCGTAGATTTAGGAAGTCAAGAGACCCAGTACTTC
CDR3 protein: CASSVDLGSQETQYF

clone size: many
CDR3 length: 14
J gene: TRBJ1-5
V gene: TRBV5-6
D gene: -
CDR3 DNA: TGTGCCAGCAGCTTGTTCCAGGGCGATCAGCCCCAGCATTTT
CDR3 protein: CASSLFQGDQPQHF

clone size: few
CDR3 length: 18
J gene: TRBJ2-7
V gene: TRBV20-1
D gene: -
CDR3 DNA: TGCAGTGCTAGAGAAGCACCCCAGCCGTTGCCACAAACCTACGAGCAGTACTTC
CDR3 protein: CSAREAPQPLPQTYEQYF

clone size: -
CDR3 length: 12
J gene: TRBJ2-3
V gene: TRBV20-1
D gene: TRBD2
CDR3 DNA: TGCAGTCAAGGCGGGGGGAGGGATACGCAGTATTTT
CDR3 protein: CSQGGGRDTQYF

clone size: -
CDR3 length: 19
J gene: TRBJ2-1
V gene: TRBV6-5
D gene: TRBD2
CDR3 DNA: TGTGCCAGCAGTTACTCGACCCCCGGTCCGCGGGGGATTTACAATGAGCAGTTCTTC
CDR3 protein: CASSYSTPGPRGIYNEQFF